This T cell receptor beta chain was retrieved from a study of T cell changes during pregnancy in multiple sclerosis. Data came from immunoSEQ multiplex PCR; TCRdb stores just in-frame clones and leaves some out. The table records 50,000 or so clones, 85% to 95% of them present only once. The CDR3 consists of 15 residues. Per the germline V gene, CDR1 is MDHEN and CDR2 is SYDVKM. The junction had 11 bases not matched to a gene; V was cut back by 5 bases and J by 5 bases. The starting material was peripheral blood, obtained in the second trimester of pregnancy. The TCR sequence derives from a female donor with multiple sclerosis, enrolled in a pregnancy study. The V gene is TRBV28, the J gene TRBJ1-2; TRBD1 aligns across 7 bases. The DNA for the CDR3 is TGTGCCAGCAGTCCCCTCACCCAGACAGGGTATGGCTACACCTTC. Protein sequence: CASSPLTQTGYGYTF.